The subject of this entry is one T cell receptor (beta chain). The record originates from a study of blood T cell repertoires in COVID-19. Study background: Sites in the United States, Italy and Spain provided acute and convalescent COVID-19 samples. T cells, B-cell-depleted T cells, or PBMCs supplied cDNA or gDNA.

The CDR3 spans 15 residues. CDR1 and CDR2 from the germline V gene are SQVTM and ANQGSEA. Trimming shortened V by 1 base and J by 5 bases, and 17 bases separated the two germline ends. In the original analysis: Reference gene primer amplification yielded estimated nucleated cell counts. The assay was immunoSEQ multiplex PCR, and TCRdb's table has in-frame clones only and misses some. That table furnishes V, J and clone size, whereas the DNA furnished D and trimming. The sample carries 150,000 or so clones, 90% recorded once. The rearrangement joins TRBV29-1 to TRBJ2-5, with D possibly TRBD1 on 6 matching bases. This sequence originates from a man aged 50-60 years with acute or convalescent COVID-19. Sequenced: peripheral blood. CDR3 amino acids: CSVEVPYRVWETQYF. The CDR3 nucleotides are TGCAGCGTTGAAGTTCCTTACAGGGTATGGGAGACCCAGTACTTC.